This TCR beta chain was recovered during a study of cytomegalovirus exposure and HLA in healthy donors. Notes on this clone: Its antigen is as yet unknown.

It was with 60 Vbeta and 13 Jbeta primers that the PCR ran. Authors' data handling: Later reanalysis found approximately 76 million unique TCR beta chains, around 10 million of them shared. Profiled with immunoSEQ multiplex PCR; TCRdb holds only in-frame clones, not every one. V, J and clone size were drawn from that table, and D and trimming were deduced from the DNA. The sample holds roughly 200,000 clones; around 77% are singletons and the top ten take around 2.2%. Study-wide findings and caveats: According to an earlier analysis, most TCR beta V segments yielded productive rearrangements about 90% or about 30% of the time. Reports showed the classifier diagnosing cytomegalovirus status with high specificity and sensitivity. In a later analysis, an Asian-associated ancestry cluster reportedly showed fewer N-insertions than the approximately 700-donor mean.

Input material: PBMCs. The source is a man in his sixties in good health and CMV-seronegative.

The CDR3 nucleotides are TGTGCCAGCAGCGTAGCTATGGGCAGCCACTACGAGCAGTACTTC. It specifies CASSVAMGSHYEQYF. V usage is TRBV9 and J usage is TRBJ2-7, with D hard to call. Germline CDR1 reads SGDLS; CDR2 reads YYNGEE. This CDR3 has 15 amino acids. The ends were cut back, 0 bases at V and 3 bases at J, with 13 bases in the middle.